The 19 T cell receptor beta chains presented below share a single source sample, sequenced in a study of a mutant IDH1 vaccine in newly diagnosed glioma. Generated by immunoSEQ multiplex PCR, the TCRdb table keeps only in-frame clones and is missing some. This table holds 50,000 or so clones, 91% found once. No antigens are known for them. This sample's time point: week 11, during vaccination. Vaccinated patients received 300 ug of mutant IDH1 20-mer peptide per dose, with topical imiquimod. The source material was PBMCs, sampled from a glioma patient whose treatment included an IDH1 peptide vaccine. These TCRs come from a man between 45 and 60 years old with glioma.

This clone was seen just once. The rearrangement links TRBV10-3 to TRBJ2-3; D not resolved. V was shortened by 7 bases and J by 1 base, with 3 bases between the two germline ends. Per the germline V gene, CDR1 is ENHRY and CDR2 is SYGVKD. CDR3 length: 11 residues. The CDR3 here is CAIKGTDTQYF. The CDR3 DNA reads TGTGCCATCAAAGGCACAGATACGCAGTATTTT.

CDR3 in amino acids: CASTALAGRAGYEQYF. The DNA for the CDR3 is TGCGCCAGCACCGCACTAGCTGGGAGGGCCGGGTACGAGCAGTACTTC. This rearrangement joins TRBV10-2 to TRBJ2-7, with 7 bases identical to TRBD2. V lost 7 bases, J lost 4 bases, and 16 bases stayed unmatched. The CDR3 extends over 16 amino acids. Per the germline V gene, CDR1 is WSHSY and CDR2 is SAAADI.

CDR3 in amino acids: CASSGGTSGGQETQYF. CDR3 sequence (DNA): TGTGCCAGCAGTGGGGGGACTAGCGGGGGCCAAGAGACCCAGTACTTC. This chain joins TRBV2 and TRBJ2-5; 14 nucleotides align to TRBD2. Losses at the gene ends were 4 bases for V and 1 base for J; bases not matched to a gene: 2. Germline V gene data show CDR1 as SNHLY and CDR2 as FYNNEI. The CDR3 is 16 residues long.

This chain uses TRBV2 with TRBJ1-3; 7 bases agree with TRBD1. V shed 7 bases, J shed 0 bases, and the junction held 6 bases outside the gene matches. The CDR3 is made up of 15 amino acids. Germline CDR1 and CDR2: SNHLY and FYNNEI. The CDR3 DNA is TGTGCCAGCAATAGACAGGGACTCTCTGGAAACACCATATATTTT. Its translation is CASNRQGLSGNTIYF.

This clone appeared once. The J gene is TRBJ2-5, the V gene TRBV6-1; D call uncertain. CDR3 size: 13 residues. From germline, CDR1 is MNHNS and CDR2 SASEGT. The V gene lost 0 bases and the J gene lost 4 bases, with 6 bases spanning the gap. In DNA, the CDR3 is TGTGCCAGCAGTGAAGCGCGGTTAGAGACCCAGTACTTC. Translated, it gives CASSEARLETQYF.

This chain links TRBV6-5 with TRBJ2-1, with a weak D call TRBD2 (6 bases). Germline CDR1 and CDR2: MNHEY and SVGAGI. This CDR3 spans 13 amino acids. Trimming pared 5 bases from V and 8 bases from J, leaving 13 bases between. This CDR3 is CASSDGGTYEQFF. The CDR3 DNA reads as TGTGCCAGCAGTGACGGGGGTACATATGAGCAGTTCTTC.

V is TRBV5-4 and J is TRBJ1-2; D is unresolved. The CDR3 consists of 11 residues. CDR1 is SGHNT, CDR2 YYREEE, per germline (reference sequence). V shed 0 bases and J shed 8 bases, with 5 bases lying between them. As DNA, the CDR3 is TGTGCCAGCAGCTTGGCCGGGGGCTACACCTTC. Protein: CASSLAGGYTF.

In its sample, this clone was seen once. The CDR3 DNA sequence: TGCGCCAGCAGCCAACCCGGACAGGGGGATAATGAAGCTTTCTTT. Its protein is CASSQPGQGDNEAFF. The V call is TRBV4-3, the J call TRBJ1-1; 10 nucleotides match TRBD1. CDR1 is LGHNA and CDR2 is YSLEER in the germline V gene. The CDR3 has 15 residues. Germline trimming cut 2 bases from V and 7 bases from J; bases unmatched to any gene: 7.

This chain uses TRBV6-5 with TRBJ2-7; 8 nucleotides line up with TRBD2. CDR1 MNHEY and CDR2 SVGAGI come from the germline V gene. Trimming at V came to 7 bases and at J to 5 bases, leaving 7 bases not matched to a gene. The CDR3 has 13 residues. CDR3 DNA sequence: TGTGCCAGCACTCCCGGGAGGGGCAACGAGCAGTACTTC. Translation: CASTPGRGNEQYF.

The chain combines TRBV2 with TRBJ1-1, with D possibly TRBD1 on 5 matching bases. Trimming cost V 2 bases and J 4 bases, with 14 bases left between them. In germline, CDR1 is SNHLY, CDR2 FYNNEI. CDR3 size: 15 residues. The CDR3 spells CASSETGTLRTEAFF. CDR3 bases: TGTGCCAGCAGTGAAACCGGGACGTTACGCACTGAAGCTTTCTTT.

The CDR3 sequence is CASSAGGRAQETQYF. The CDR3 coding sequence is TGTGCCAGCAGCGCCGGCGGGAGGGCCCAAGAGACCCAGTACTTC. V and J are TRBV9 and TRBJ2-5; 9 bases fit TRBD2. Trimming cost V 3 bases and J 1 base; bases outside gene matches: 4. The V gene's germline CDR1 is SGDLS and CDR2 YYNGEE. The length of the CDR3 is 15 residues.

The rearrangement links TRBV29-1 to TRBJ2-1; the D is unclear. Deletions cut 7 bases from V and 2 bases from J, with 6 bases between. This CDR3 has 11 amino acids. Germline-derived CDR1 and CDR2 are SQVTM and ANQGSEA. This CDR3 is CSGGPYNEQFF. The CDR3 DNA follows: TGCAGCGGGGGTCCCTACAATGAGCAGTTCTTC.

The rearrangement links TRBV9 to TRBJ2-7, with 8 bases identical to TRBD1. Per the germline V gene, CDR1 is SGDLS and CDR2 is YYNGEE. The length of the CDR3 is 15 residues. Trimming cost V 0 bases and J 2 bases; bases outside gene matches: 4. The CDR3 region is CASSVGQGAAYEQYF. Written as DNA, the CDR3 is TGTGCCAGCAGCGTAGGCCAGGGGGCTGCCTACGAGCAGTACTTC.

The rearrangement uses TRBV5-1 and TRBJ1-1, with D possibly being TRBD1 (5 bases). Looked up from germline, CDR1 is SGHRS and CDR2 is YFSETQ. The CDR3 is 18 residues long. V was pared by 2 bases and J by 4 bases, with 24 bases between. CDR3 coding DNA: TGCGCCAGCAGCTTCGCGGCAGGGAAGGTACTAGGCGGCACTGAAGCTTTCTTT. Translation: CASSFAAGKVLGGTEAFF.

The rearrangement joins TRBV5-6 to TRBJ2-3; D possibly corresponds to TRBD2 (6 bases). Trimming left V 0 bases short and J 10 bases short, with 12 bases between. CDR1 is SGHDT, CDR2 YYEEEE, per germline. CDR3 length equals 13 residues. CDR3 loop: CASSLAGTDPQYF. CDR3 DNA: TGTGCCAGCAGCTTGGCAGGGACTGACCCGCAGTATTTT.

This clone was found once. This chain connects TRBV15 to TRBJ2-7, with D possibly matching TRBD1 (7 bases). Germline V gene sequence: CDR1 LNHNV, CDR2 YYDKDF (reference sequence). The CDR3 loop spans 14 amino acids. V was trimmed by 8 bases and J by 7 bases, leaving 21 bases between them. The CDR3 nucleotides read TGTGCCACCGGAGGGGGCAGGGGGGATTGGGAGCAGTACTTC. Translating gives CATGGGRGDWEQYF.

The J gene is TRBJ2-1, the V gene TRBV30; 9 bases match TRBD1. Germline assignment: CDR1 GTSNPN and CDR2 SVGIG (reference sequence). Unmatched junction bases numbered 9, after V lost 5 bases and J lost 7 bases. The CDR3 totals 14 residues. The chain's CDR3 is CAWGRGTGINEQFF. CDR3 bases: TGTGCCTGGGGTAGGGGGACAGGGATTAATGAGCAGTTCTTC.

This chain joins TRBV28 and TRBJ1-2; D not certain. V lost 3 bases to trimming and J lost 8 bases, with 7 bases between them. Germline CDR1 is MDHEN and CDR2 is SYDVKM. The CDR3 consists of 11 residues. CDR3 in amino acids: CASSLGRGYTF. DNA for the CDR3: TGTGCCAGCAGTTTGGGGAGGGGCTACACCTTC.

This clone was observed a handful of times. The chain couples TRBV18 to TRBJ2-7; 10 positions match TRBD1. V shed 3 bases, J shed 3 bases, and the junction held 8 bases outside the gene matches. The CDR3 has 16 amino acids. Per the germline V gene, CDR1 is KGHSH and CDR2 is LQKENI. Here the CDR3 DNA reads TGTGCCAGCTCACCTGCCGGGACAGGGGCTCTCTACGAGCAGTACTTC. This codes for CASSPAGTGALYEQYF.